The sample holds many counts of the clone carrying this TCR beta chain. The antigen is not known. The CDR3 contains 14 residues. Trimming took 5 bases from V and 6 from J, leaving 17 bases between them. This sample was included in a study of T cell repertoires in cytomegalovirus infection. Overall study: Indications of both CMV infection and matching HLA type were provided by public TCR beta signatures. Study-level results: What dominated the ex vivo response were HLA-C-restricted CMV-specific TCR beta clonotypes. Carriers of CMV and the relevant HLA type were discriminated by public TCR beta frequency.

Each CDR3 protein gets one entry after TCRdb re-called the reads with MiXCR. The sample shows about 240,000 distinct CDR3 sequences, 9% to 15% of them seen only once. The TCR sequence derives from a human donor in good health (CMV status not recorded). Some clones in this sample may be carry-over from other donors' samples. Sequencing used PBMCs. The rearrangement links TRBV12-3 or TRBV12-4 to TRBJ2-7; D is possibly TRBD1 or TRBD2 (5 bases each). CDR3 DNA sequence: TGTGCCAGCAGTCCCGGGACCGCCTCTTCCGAGCAGTACTTC. Protein product: CASSPGTASSEQYF.